These 27 T cell receptor beta chains were all obtained from the same sample, sequenced in a study of blood T cell repertoires in COVID-19. TCRdb's table, derived via immunoSEQ multiplex PCR, lists solely in-frame clones and lacks some. The sample has about 190,000 clones, around nine tenths seen once. Sequenced material: peripheral blood. These receptors all come from a man younger than 35 with active or convalescent COVID-19.

This clone occurred a few times. The chain is built from TRBV19 and TRBJ1-2, with D possibly TRBD1 on 5 matching bases. CDR3 size: 13 residues. V was pared by 5 bases and J by 2 bases, with 9 bases between. Germline values: CDR1 LNHDA, CDR2 SQIVND (reference sequence). The CDR3 loop reads CASSGHLNYGYTF. CDR3 bases: TGTGCCAGTAGTGGACACCTAAACTATGGCTACACCTTC.

The chain is built from TRBV14 and TRBJ2-2, with 9 bases fitting TRBD1. Germline V gene sequence: CDR1 SGHDN, CDR2 FVKESK. The CDR3 consists of 21 residues. The V and J ends lost 0 bases and 0 bases, in that order; junction bases with no gene match: 14. CDR3 amino acids: CASSQDFLWGQGIANTGELFF. CDR3 bases: TGTGCCAGCAGCCAAGATTTTCTTTGGGGACAGGGTATCGCGAACACCGGGGAGCTGTTTTTT. Full variable domain (outside the CDR3, taken from reference TRBV14 and TRBJ2-2): EAGVTQFPSHSVIEKGQTVTLRCDPISGHDNLYWYRRVMGKEIKFLLHFVKESKQDESGMPNNRFLAERTGGTYSTLKVQPAELEDSGVYFCASSQDFLWGQGIANTGELFFGEGSRLTVL.

This clone was observed once. The genes are TRBV2 and TRBJ1-2, with 9 bases aligning to TRBD1. This CDR3 is 15 amino acids long. V lost 6 bases, J lost 4 bases, and 9 bases stayed unmatched. Germline lookup yields CDR1 SNHLY and CDR2 FYNNEI. The CDR3 spells CASRPRGQGIYGYTF. Written as DNA, the CDR3 is TGTGCCAGCAGACCAAGAGGACAGGGGATCTATGGCTACACCTTC.

This chain joins TRBV9 and TRBJ1-1; a possible D gene is TRBD1 (6 bases). CDR3 size: 13 residues. CDR1 SGDLS and CDR2 YYNGEE come from the germline V gene. Trimming shortened V by 1 base and J by 4 bases, and 8 bases separated the two germline ends. The CDR3 loop is CASSVLGGTEAFF. In DNA form, the CDR3 reads TGTGCCAGCAGCGTATTAGGGGGCACTGAAGCTTTCTTT.

The chain links TRBV6-2 or TRBV6-3 to TRBJ2-1, with 9 bases lining up with TRBD2. The length of the CDR3 is 15 residues. Germline V gene data show CDR1 as MNHEY and CDR2 as SVGEGT. J gave up 4 bases and V 5 bases, and 6 bases lay outside the gene matches. The CDR3, as DNA: TGTGCCAGCAGTCAAAGCGGGGGGCTGTACAATGAGCAGTTCTTC. It codes for CASSQSGGLYNEQFF.

The chain links TRBV5-1 to TRBJ2-2, with TRBD1 matching over 7 bases. The CDR3 consists of 15 residues. CDR1 SGHRS and CDR2 YFSETQ come from the germline V gene. V dropped 3 bases and J dropped 3; count of bases not matched to a gene: 5. The CDR3 here is CASSSLQGYTGELFF. CDR3 coding DNA: TGCGCCAGCAGCTCGCTACAGGGGTACACCGGGGAGCTGTTTTTT.

This sequence joins TRBV7-9 and TRBJ2-2, with 12 bases identical to TRBD1. The trim removed 5 bases at V and 4 bases at J, leaving 11 bases unmatched. The CDR3 has 18 amino acids. Germline CDR1 and CDR2: SEHNR and FQNEAQ (reference sequence). The CDR3 protein is CASSKTIPGQGATGELFF. DNA for the CDR3: TGTGCCAGCAGCAAAACGATCCCGGGACAGGGGGCCACCGGGGAGCTGTTTTTT.

The sample holds one count of this clone. The V gene is TRBV27, the J gene TRBJ1-5; D uncertain. The CDR3 is made up of 18 amino acids. Trimming left V 1 base short and J 2 bases short, with 18 bases between. Germline CDR1 is MNHEY and CDR2 is SMNVEV (reference sequence). The CDR3 is CASSLFPPFGRGNQPQHF. In nucleotides, the CDR3 is TGTGCCAGCAGTTTATTCCCCCCGTTCGGGCGGGGCAATCAGCCCCAGCATTTT.

The V and J genes are TRBV5-1 and TRBJ1-2; TRBD1 agrees at 8 bases. CDR1 SGHRS and CDR2 YFSETQ come from the germline V gene. The trim removed 4 bases at V and 4 bases at J, leaving 9 bases unmatched. The CDR3 extends over 15 amino acids. The CDR3: CASSAGTGAPYGYTF. The CDR3 DNA reads as TGCGCCAGCAGCGCAGGGACAGGAGCCCCCTATGGCTACACCTTC.

V and J are TRBV5-1 and TRBJ2-5; no firm D call. Germline V CDR1 and CDR2: SGHRS, YFSETQ. Trimming took off 0 bases at V and 5 bases at J, with 14 bases between the two ends. This CDR3 is built from 15 residues. The CDR3 DNA reads as TGCGCCAGCAGCTTGGGACCTAATCCCAGGGAGACCCAGTACTTC. Translated, it gives CASSLGPNPRETQYF.

This clone has at least ten counts. The V and J genes are TRBV27 and TRBJ2-1; a weak D match, TRBD1 (6 bases). This CDR3 spans 15 amino acids. V lost 2 bases and J 7 bases, leaving 15 bases between the germline ends. Germline V gene data show CDR1 as MNHEY and CDR2 as SMNVEV (reference sequence). The CDR3 bases are TGTGCCAGCAGTTTAAGCACAGGGTACTTTAATGAGCAGTTCTTC. Its translation is CASSLSTGYFNEQFF.

The chain combines TRBV6-1 with TRBJ1-2; D uncertain. The CDR3 spans 15 residues. The germline V and J ends were trimmed by 2 bases and 4 bases, with 14 bases remaining between them. CDR1 is MNHNS and CDR2 is SASEGT in the germline V gene. Written as DNA, the CDR3 is TGTGCCAGCAGTGAATTTTTTAGCCGGTCCTATGGCTACACCTTC. The encoded protein is CASSEFFSRSYGYTF.

In its sample, this clone was seen once. The chain couples TRBV2 to TRBJ2-1; D call uncertain. From germline, CDR1 is SNHLY and CDR2 FYNNEI. CDR3 length: 12 residues. V gave up 10 bases and J gave up 5 bases, with 12 bases separating them. The CDR3 spells CATTLQNNEQFF. CDR3 coding DNA: TGTGCCACCACATTACAGAACAATGAGCAGTTCTTC.

This chain connects TRBV30 to TRBJ1-1, with D perhaps matching TRBD1 (5 bases). Germline assignment: CDR1 GTSNPN and CDR2 SVGIG (reference sequence). V was pared by 4 bases and J by 0 bases, with 9 bases between. The CDR3 is made up of 13 amino acids. Written as DNA, the CDR3 is TGTGCCTGGACTCGGGGGATGAACACTGAAGCTTTCTTT. This sequence encodes CAWTRGMNTEAFF.

The chain joins TRBV2 to TRBJ2-7; TRBD1 agrees at 7 bases. The V gene end was trimmed by 7 bases and the J gene end by 3 bases; junction bases not matched to a gene: 9. CDR1 SNHLY and CDR2 FYNNEI come from the germline V gene. The CDR3 covers 14 residues. In nucleotides, the CDR3 is TGTGCCAGCACCCACAGGGGAAGAAGCTACGAGCAGTACTTC. It specifies CASTHRGRSYEQYF.

This chain connects TRBV12-5 to TRBJ2-5, with no clear D. The germline V gene encodes CDR1 LGHNT and CDR2 FRNRAP. There are 13 residues in the CDR3. Trimming cost V 7 bases and J 4 bases, with 13 bases left between them. CDR3 bases: TGTGCTAGTGCCGAGTATTCGGGAGAGACCCAGTACTTC. The encoded protein is CASAEYSGETQYF.

This sequence joins TRBV6-5 and TRBJ2-3; the D gene is possibly TRBD1 (5 bases). The germline V gene encodes CDR1 MNHEY and CDR2 SVGAGI. V was shortened by 6 bases and J by 4 bases, with 14 bases between the two germline ends. The CDR3 length is 14 residues. CDR3: CASSLGLVADTQYF. CDR3 DNA: TGTGCCAGCAGCTTGGGGCTAGTGGCAGATACGCAGTATTTT.

This sequence joins TRBV27 and TRBJ1-2; tentatively, D is TRBD1 (5 bases). Trimming removed 4 bases from V and 4 bases from J, with 13 bases in between. Germline CDR1 and CDR2: MNHEY and SMNVEV (reference sequence). This CDR3 is built from 14 residues. The chain's CDR3 is CASSSKGLTYGYTF. The CDR3 DNA follows: TGTGCCAGCAGTTCTAAGGGGCTTACCTATGGCTACACCTTC.

The genes are TRBV29-1 and TRBJ1-3; D remains ambiguous. With 4 bases removed from V and 4 bases from J, the gap between germline ends came to 8 bases. CDR3 length: 12 residues. In germline, CDR1 is SQVTM, CDR2 ANQGSEA. As DNA, the CDR3 is TGCAGCGTTGGTAGTTCGGGAAACACCATATATTTT. It specifies CSVGSSGNTIYF.

CDR3 nucleotides: TGTGCTAGTGGTTTCGGGCAGGGGGCGGGTTGGAACACTGAAGCTTTCTTT. It codes for CASGFGQGAGWNTEAFF. The V gene is TRBV12-5, the J gene TRBJ1-1; 8 positions match TRBD1. Losses at the gene ends were 3 bases for V and 1 base for J; bases not matched to a gene: 10. Germline CDR1 and CDR2: LGHNT and FRNRAP. This CDR3 is built from 17 residues.

CDR3 residues: CASSWGTGVNEKLFF. Written as DNA, the CDR3 is TGTGCCAGCAGTTGGGGGACAGGGGTTAACGAAAAACTGTTTTTT. The J gene is TRBJ1-4, the V gene TRBV6-5; 10 nucleotides line up with TRBD1. V was clipped by 4 bases and J by 8 bases; unmatched bases: 7. Germline V lookup: CDR1 MNHEY, CDR2 SVGAGI. The CDR3 has 15 residues.

This clone is a singleton in its sample. The chain employs TRBV27 and TRBJ2-1; 9 nucleotides agree with TRBD2. CDR3 length: 14 amino acids. J gave up 15 bases and V 5 bases, and 14 bases lay outside the gene matches. Germline V gene sequence: CDR1 MNHEY, CDR2 SMNVEV (reference sequence). CDR3 loop: CASSMSTSGLLWFF. DNA for the CDR3: TGTGCCAGCAGTATGTCCACTAGCGGGTTGTTGTGGTTCTTC.

V usage is TRBV7-2 and J usage is TRBJ2-2; 7 bases are a match to TRBD2. Trimming took 1 base from V and 1 from J; bases not matched to a gene: 0. This CDR3 has 15 amino acids. Per the germline V gene, CDR1 is SGHTA and CDR2 is FQGNSA. CDR3: CASSLGGGNTGELFF. Here the CDR3 DNA reads TGTGCCAGCAGCTTAGGCGGGGGGAACACCGGGGAGCTGTTTTTT.

The gene calls are TRBV5-5 and TRBJ2-1, with 7 bases identical to TRBD2. Trimming cost V 2 bases and J 7 bases; bases outside gene matches: 12. Looked up from germline, CDR1 is SGHKS and CDR2 is YYEKEE (reference sequence). This CDR3 comprises 16 residues. CDR3 DNA: TGTGCCAGCAGCTTATTCGGGAGGCAACCGGGGAATGAGCAGTTCTTC. Translating it yields CASSLFGRQPGNEQFF.

This clone has a single count. The rearrangement uses TRBV2 and TRBJ1-4; tentative D call: TRBD1 (5 bases). Germline assignment: CDR1 SNHLY and CDR2 FYNNEI. The CDR3 sequence is 12 residues long. Trimming stripped 7 bases from V and 5 bases from J, with 8 bases between. CDR3 sequence reads: CASNQGNEKLFF. CDR3 DNA: TGTGCCAGCAACCAGGGAAATGAAAAACTGTTTTTT.

This chain connects TRBV19 to TRBJ1-5; 7 bases map to TRBD1. Trimming took 9 bases from V and 5 from J; bases not matched to a gene: 13. This CDR3 has 15 residues. Germline CDR1 reads LNHDA; CDR2 reads SQIVND (reference sequence). Here the CDR3 DNA reads TGTGCCAGCCGATTCGGGACAGATAATTATCAGCCCCAGCATTTT. Protein sequence: CASRFGTDNYQPQHF.

This clone was seen once. The rearrangement uses TRBV7-8 and TRBJ2-1, with D perhaps matching TRBD2 (6 bases). Per the germline V gene, CDR1 is SGHVS and CDR2 is FQNEAQ. The CDR3 is made up of 14 amino acids. V lost 5 bases and J 4 bases, leaving 12 bases between the germline ends. The CDR3: CASSPRLVYNEQFF. The CDR3 DNA is TGTGCCAGCAGCCCTAGACTAGTTTACAATGAGCAGTTCTTC.